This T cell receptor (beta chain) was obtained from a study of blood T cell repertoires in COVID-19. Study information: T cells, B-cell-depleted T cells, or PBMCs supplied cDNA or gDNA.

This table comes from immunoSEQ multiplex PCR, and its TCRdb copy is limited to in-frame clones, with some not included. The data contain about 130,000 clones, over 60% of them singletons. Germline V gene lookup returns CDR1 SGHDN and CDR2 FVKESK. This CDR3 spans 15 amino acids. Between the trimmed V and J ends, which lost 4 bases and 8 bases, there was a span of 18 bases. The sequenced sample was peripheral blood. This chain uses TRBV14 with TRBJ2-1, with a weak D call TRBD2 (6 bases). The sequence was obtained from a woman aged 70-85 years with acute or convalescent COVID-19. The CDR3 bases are TGTGCCAGCAGCCTAACCGGGACTTTTCGCGATGAGCAGTTCTTC. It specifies CASSLTGTFRDEQFF.